This paragraph covers one TCR beta chain sequence. The data derive from a study of blood T cell repertoires in COVID-19. About the research overall: Researchers got acute and convalescent COVID-19 samples from the United States, Italy and Spain.

The CDR3 is 14 residues long. V shed 2 bases, J shed 7 bases, and the junction held 7 bases outside the gene matches. Germline CDR1 and CDR2: LGHDT and YNNKEL (reference sequence). TCRdb's table, derived via immunoSEQ multiplex PCR, lists solely in-frame clones and lacks some. The repertoire holds roughly 200,000 clones, just under 90% seen once, with over 0.95% in the top ten. Specimen: PBMCs or T cells enriched from blood (not recorded which). This clonotype was obtained from a man aged 25 to 40 who had recovered from COVID-19. The V and J genes are TRBV3-1 (or the pseudogene TRBV3-2) and TRBJ1-2, with TRBD1 identical over 7 bases. CDR3 bases: TGTGCCAGCAGCCAAAAACAGGGGCGAGCTGGCTACACCTTC. Protein product: CASSQKQGRAGYTF.